This T cell receptor (beta chain) was observed in a study of identical twins. Findings and limits, study-wide: Beta out-of-frame twin sharing showed a weaker excess.

This clonotype has just a few counts. The antigen is unknown. CDR1 is LGHNA and CDR2 is YSLEER in the germline V gene. V gave up 3 bases and J gave up 2 bases; unmatched junction bases: 2. This CDR3 has 15 residues. Template switching, a step in the protocol, added a universal primer site, and cDNA carried unique molecular identifiers. Each CDR3 protein gets one entry after TCRdb re-called the 5' RACE reads with MiXCR. The sample has 400,000 to 550,000 distinct CDR3 sequences, less than 25% seen once. This same sample was also part of a study on T cells expressing NK-cell markers. This second study says: Cells sorted as CD3+CD56+NKG2C+, CD3+CD56+NKG2C- and CD3+CD56-NKG2C+ T cells supplied the TCR beta repertoires. Seropositivity for HCMV was found in seven of the eight sequenced donors, with one seronegative.

The TCR sequence derives from a young woman in good health. Sequenced sample: CD4+ T cells sorted from blood. V is TRBV4-3 and J is TRBJ2-1; 9 nucleotides match TRBD2. The CDR3 DNA sequence: TGCGCCAGCAGCCACGGGACTAGCCCCTACAATGAGCAGTTCTTC. It is translated as CASSHGTSPYNEQFF.